What follows are 2 T cell receptor beta chains derived from one specimen sequenced in a study of cytomegalovirus exposure and HLA in healthy donors. Method: immunoSEQ multiplex PCR; TCRdb's copy keeps in-frame clones and lacks some. This table holds 150,000 to 200,000 clones, 70% to 90% found once. The material sequenced was PBMCs. These receptors were taken from a woman aged 18-35 years in good health and CMV-seronegative.

The chain uses TRBV5-1 and TRBJ2-1; 7 bases map to TRBD2. CDR1 and CDR2 (germline): SGHRS, YFSETQ. Trimming at V came to 1 base and at J to 2 bases, leaving 3 bases not matched to a gene. The CDR3 is made up of 15 amino acids. CDR3 in DNA: TGCGCCAGCAGCTTGAGTCTAGCGGCCTACAATGAGCAGTTCTTC. Translation: CASSLSLAAYNEQFF.

This chain uses TRBV10-2 with TRBJ1-5; no firm D call. From germline, CDR1 is WSHSY and CDR2 SAAADI. CDR3 length: 13 residues. V was trimmed by 8 bases and J by 4 bases, leaving 12 bases between them. The CDR3 sequence is CASGREGNQPQHF. The CDR3 region has the DNA TGCGCCAGCGGGAGAGAAGGGAATCAGCCCCAGCATTTT.